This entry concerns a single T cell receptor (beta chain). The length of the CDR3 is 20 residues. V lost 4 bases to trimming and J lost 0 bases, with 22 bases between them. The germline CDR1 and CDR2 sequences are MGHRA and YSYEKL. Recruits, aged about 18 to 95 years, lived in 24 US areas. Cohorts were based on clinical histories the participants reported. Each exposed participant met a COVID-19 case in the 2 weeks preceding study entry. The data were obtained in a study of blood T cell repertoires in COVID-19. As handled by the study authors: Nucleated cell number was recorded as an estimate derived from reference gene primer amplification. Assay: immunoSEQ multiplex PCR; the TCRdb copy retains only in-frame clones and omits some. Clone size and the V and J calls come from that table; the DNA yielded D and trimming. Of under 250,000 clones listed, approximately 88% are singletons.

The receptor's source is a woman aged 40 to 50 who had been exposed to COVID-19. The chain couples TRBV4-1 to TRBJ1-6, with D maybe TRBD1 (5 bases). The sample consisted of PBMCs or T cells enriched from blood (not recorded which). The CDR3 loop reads CASSRTSSGELSSYNSPLHF. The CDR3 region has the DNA TGCGCCAGCAGCCGCACTTCGTCGGGGGAGCTTAGCTCCTATAATTCACCCCTCCACTTT.